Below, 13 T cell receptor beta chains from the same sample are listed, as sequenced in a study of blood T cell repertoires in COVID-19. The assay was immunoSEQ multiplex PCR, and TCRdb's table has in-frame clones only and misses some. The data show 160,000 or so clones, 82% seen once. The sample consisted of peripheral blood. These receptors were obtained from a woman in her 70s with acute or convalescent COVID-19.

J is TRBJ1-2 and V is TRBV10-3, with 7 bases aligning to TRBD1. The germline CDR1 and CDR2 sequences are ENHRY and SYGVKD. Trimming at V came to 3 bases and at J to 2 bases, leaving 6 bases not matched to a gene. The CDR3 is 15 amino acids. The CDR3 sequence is CAISDRGNINYGYTF. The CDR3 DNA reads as TGTGCCATCAGTGACAGGGGGAATATAAACTATGGCTACACCTTC.

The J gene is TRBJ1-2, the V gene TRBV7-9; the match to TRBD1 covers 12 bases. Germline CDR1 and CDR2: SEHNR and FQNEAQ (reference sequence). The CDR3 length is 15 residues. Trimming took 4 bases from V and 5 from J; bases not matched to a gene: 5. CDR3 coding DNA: TGTGCCAGCAGCTCTCCGGGACAGGGGGCTTATGGCTACACCTTC. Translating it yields CASSSPGQGAYGYTF.

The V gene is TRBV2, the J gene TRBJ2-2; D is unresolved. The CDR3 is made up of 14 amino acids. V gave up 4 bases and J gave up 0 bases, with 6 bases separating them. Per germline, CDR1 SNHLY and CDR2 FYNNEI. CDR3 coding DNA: TGTGCCAGCAGTGCCCTCGCGAACACCGGGGAGCTGTTTTTT. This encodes CASSALANTGELFF.

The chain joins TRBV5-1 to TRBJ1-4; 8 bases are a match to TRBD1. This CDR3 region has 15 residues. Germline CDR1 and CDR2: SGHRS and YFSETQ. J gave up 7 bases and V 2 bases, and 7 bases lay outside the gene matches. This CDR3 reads CASSLYRGNGEKLFF. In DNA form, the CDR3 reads TGCGCCAGCAGCTTATACAGGGGGAACGGTGAAAAACTGTTTTTT.

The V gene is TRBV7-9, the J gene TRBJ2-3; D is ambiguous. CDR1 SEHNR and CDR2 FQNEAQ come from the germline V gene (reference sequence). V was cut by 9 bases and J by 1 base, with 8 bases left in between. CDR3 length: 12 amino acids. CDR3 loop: CASKAGTDTQYF. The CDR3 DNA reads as TGTGCCAGTAAGGCGGGCACAGATACGCAGTATTTT.

The CDR3 coding sequence is TGTGCCAGCAGCCCACAGACAGGATATAGCAATCAGCCCCAGCATTTT. Its protein is CASSPQTGYSNQPQHF. V and J are TRBV7-2 and TRBJ1-5; the D gene is possibly TRBD1 (6 bases). V lost 5 bases and J 0 bases, leaving 14 bases between the germline ends. CDR1 is SGHTA, CDR2 FQGNSA, per germline. This CDR3 spans 16 amino acids.

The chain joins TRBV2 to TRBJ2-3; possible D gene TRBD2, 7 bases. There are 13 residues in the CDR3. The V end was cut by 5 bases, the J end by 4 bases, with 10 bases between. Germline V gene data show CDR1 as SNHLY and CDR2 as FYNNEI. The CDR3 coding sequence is TGTGCCAGCAGTCGGGGGGCGGCAGATACGCAGTATTTT. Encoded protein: CASSRGAADTQYF.

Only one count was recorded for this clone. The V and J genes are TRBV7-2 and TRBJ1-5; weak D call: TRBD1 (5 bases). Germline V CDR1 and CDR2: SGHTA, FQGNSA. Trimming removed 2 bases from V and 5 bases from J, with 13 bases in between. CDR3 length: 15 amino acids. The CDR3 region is CASSLFWQGYQPQHF. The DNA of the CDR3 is TGTGCCAGCAGCTTATTTTGGCAGGGATATCAGCCCCAGCATTTT.

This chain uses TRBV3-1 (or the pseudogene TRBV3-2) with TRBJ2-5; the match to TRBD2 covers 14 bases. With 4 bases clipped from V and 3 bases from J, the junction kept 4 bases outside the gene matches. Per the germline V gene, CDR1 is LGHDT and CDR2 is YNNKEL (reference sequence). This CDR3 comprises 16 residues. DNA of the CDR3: TGTGCCAGCAGCCGCCCGGGACTAGCGGGGGAAGAGACCCAGTACTTC. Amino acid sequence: CASSRPGLAGEETQYF.

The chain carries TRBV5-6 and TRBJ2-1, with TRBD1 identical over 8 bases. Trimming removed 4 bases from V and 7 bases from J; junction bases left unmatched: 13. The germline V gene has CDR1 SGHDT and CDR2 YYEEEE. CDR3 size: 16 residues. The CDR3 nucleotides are TGTGCCAGCAGCCGGAGACCGGGACAGGTCATGAATGAGCAGTTCTTC. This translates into CASSRRPGQVMNEQFF.

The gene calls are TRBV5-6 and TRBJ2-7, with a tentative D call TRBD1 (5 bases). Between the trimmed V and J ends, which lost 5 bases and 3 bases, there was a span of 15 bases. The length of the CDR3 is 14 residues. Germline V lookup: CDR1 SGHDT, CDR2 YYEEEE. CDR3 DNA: TGTGCCAGCAGACTTAGGGGCAGGCTCTACGAGCAGTACTTC. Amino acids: CASRLRGRLYEQYF. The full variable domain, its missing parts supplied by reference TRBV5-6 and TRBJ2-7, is DAGVTQSPTHLIKTRGQQVTLRCSPKSGHDTVSWYQQALGQGPQFIFQYYEEEERQRGNFPDRFSGHQFPNYSSELNVNALLLGDSALYLCASRLRGRLYEQYFGPGTRLTVT.

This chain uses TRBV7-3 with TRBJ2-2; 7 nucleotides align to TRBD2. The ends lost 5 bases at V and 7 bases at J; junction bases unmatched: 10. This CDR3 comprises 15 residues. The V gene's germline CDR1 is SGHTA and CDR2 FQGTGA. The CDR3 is CASSPSGGKVGELFF. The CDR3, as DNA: TGTGCCAGCAGCCCGTCGGGGGGTAAAGTCGGGGAGCTGTTTTTT.

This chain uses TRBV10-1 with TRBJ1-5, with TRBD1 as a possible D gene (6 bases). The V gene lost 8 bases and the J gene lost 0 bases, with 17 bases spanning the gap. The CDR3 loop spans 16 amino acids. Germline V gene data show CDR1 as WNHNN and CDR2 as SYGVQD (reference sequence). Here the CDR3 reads CASGGQSQFSNQPQHF. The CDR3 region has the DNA TGCGCCAGCGGGGGACAAAGCCAATTTAGCAATCAGCCCCAGCATTTT.